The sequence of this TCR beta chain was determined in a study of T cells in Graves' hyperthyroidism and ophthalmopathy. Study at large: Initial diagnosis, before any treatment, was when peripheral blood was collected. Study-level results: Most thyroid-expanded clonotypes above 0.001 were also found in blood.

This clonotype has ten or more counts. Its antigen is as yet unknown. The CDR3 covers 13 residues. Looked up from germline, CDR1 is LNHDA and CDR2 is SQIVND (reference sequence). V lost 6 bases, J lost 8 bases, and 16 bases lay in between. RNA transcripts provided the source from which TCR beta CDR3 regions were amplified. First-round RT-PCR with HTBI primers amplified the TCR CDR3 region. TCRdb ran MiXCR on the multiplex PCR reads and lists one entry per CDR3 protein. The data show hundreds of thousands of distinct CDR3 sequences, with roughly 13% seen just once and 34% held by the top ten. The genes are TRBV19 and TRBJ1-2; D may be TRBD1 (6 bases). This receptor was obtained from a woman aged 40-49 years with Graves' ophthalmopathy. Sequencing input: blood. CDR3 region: CASSPFGRGGYTF. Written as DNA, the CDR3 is TGTGCCAGTAGCCCTTTTGGCAGGGGCGGCTACACCTTC.